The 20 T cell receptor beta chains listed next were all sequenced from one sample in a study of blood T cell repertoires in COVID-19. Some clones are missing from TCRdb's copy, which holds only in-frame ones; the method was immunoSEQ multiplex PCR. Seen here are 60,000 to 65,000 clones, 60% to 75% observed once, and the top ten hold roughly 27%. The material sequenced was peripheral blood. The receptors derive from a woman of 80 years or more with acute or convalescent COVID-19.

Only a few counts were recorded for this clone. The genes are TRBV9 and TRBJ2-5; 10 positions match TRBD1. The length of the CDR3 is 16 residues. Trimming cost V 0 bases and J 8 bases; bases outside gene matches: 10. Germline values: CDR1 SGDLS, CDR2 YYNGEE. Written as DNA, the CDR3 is TGTGCCAGCAGCGTAGTCGCCGGGACAGGGGAAGGAACCCAGTACTTC. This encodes CASSVVAGTGEGTQYF.

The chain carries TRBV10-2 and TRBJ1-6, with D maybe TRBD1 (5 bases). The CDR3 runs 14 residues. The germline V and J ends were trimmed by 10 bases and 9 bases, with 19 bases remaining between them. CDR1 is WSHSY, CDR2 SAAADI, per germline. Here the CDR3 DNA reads TGCGCCACTGTGGGGACTGGGGTGGGTTCACCCCTCCACTTT. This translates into CATVGTGVGSPLHF.

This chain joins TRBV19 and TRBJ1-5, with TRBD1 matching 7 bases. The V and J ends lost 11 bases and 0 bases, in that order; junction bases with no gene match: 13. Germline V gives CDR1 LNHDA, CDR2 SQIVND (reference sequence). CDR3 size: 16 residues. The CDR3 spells CACRDRQRGSNQPQHF. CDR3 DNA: TGTGCCTGCCGGGACAGACAACGGGGTAGCAATCAGCCCCAGCATTTT.

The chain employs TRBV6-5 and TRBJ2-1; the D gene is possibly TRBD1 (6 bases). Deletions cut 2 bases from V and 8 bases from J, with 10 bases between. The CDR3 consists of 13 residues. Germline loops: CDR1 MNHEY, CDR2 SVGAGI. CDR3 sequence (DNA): TGTGCCAGCAGTTACCGATACAGGGATGAGCAGTTCTTC. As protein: CASSYRYRDEQFF.

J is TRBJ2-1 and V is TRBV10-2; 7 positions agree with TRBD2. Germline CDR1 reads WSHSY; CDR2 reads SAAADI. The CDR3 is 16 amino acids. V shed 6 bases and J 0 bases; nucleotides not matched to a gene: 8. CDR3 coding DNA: TGCGCCAGCAGGGCTAGCGGAGGGAGCTCCTACAATGAGCAGTTCTTC. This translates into CASRASGGSSYNEQFF.

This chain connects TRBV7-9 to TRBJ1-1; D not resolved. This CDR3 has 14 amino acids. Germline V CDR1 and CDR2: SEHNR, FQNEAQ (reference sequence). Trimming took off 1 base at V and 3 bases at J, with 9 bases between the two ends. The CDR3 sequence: CASSLVFSHTEAFF. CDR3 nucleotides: TGTGCCAGCAGCTTAGTTTTTAGTCACACTGAAGCTTTCTTT.

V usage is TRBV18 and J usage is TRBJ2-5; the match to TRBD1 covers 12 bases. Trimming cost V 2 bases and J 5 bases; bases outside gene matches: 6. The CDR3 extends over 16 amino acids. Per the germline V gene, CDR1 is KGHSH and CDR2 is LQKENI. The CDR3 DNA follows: TGTGCCAGCTCACCAAATAGGGACAGGGGGCGCGAGACCCAGTACTTC. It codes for CASSPNRDRGRETQYF. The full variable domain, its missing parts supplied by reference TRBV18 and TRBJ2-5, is NAGVMQNPRHLVRRRGQEARLRCSPMKGHSHVYWYRQLPEEGLKFMVYLQKENIIDESGMPKERFSAEFPKEGPSILRIQQVVRGDSAAYFCASSPNRDRGRETQYFGPGTRLLVL.

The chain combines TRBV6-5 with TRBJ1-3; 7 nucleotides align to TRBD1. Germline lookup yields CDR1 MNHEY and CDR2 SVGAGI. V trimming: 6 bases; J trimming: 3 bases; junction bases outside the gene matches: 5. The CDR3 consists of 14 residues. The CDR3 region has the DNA TGTGCCAGCAGAACGACAGGGTTTGGAAACACCATATATTTT. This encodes CASRTTGFGNTIYF.

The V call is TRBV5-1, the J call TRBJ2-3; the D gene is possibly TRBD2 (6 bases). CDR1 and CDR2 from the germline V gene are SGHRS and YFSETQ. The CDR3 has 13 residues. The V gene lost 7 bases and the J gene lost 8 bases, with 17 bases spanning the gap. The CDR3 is CASLAGSGGTQYF. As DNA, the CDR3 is TGCGCCAGCTTGGCGGGGTCCGGGGGTACGCAGTATTTT.

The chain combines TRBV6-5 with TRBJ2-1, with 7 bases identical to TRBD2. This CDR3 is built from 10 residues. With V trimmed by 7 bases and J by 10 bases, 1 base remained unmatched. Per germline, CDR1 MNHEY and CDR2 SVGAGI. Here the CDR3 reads CASKAGEQFF. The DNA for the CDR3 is TGTGCCAGCAAAGCGGGAGAGCAGTTCTTC.

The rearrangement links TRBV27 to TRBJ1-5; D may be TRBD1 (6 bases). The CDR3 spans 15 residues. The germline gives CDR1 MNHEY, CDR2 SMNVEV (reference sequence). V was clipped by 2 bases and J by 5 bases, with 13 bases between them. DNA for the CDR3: TGTGCCAGCAGTTTAAGGGGGTTTGGTGATCAGCCCCAGCATTTT. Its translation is CASSLRGFGDQPQHF.

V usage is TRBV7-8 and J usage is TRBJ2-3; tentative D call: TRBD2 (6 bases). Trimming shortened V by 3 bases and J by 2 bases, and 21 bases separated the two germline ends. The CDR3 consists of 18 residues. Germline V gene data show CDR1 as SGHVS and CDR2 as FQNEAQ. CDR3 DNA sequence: TGTGCCAGCAGCTTCAGTGGTGGGCGGGGCACTTACACAGATACGCAGTATTTT. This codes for CASSFSGGRGTYTDTQYF. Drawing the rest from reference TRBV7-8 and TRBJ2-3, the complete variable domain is GAGVSQSPRYKVAKRGQDVALRCDPISGHVSLFWYQQALGQGPEFLTYFQNEAQLDKSGLPSDRFFAERPEGSVSTLKIQRTQQEDSAVYLCASSFSGGRGTYTDTQYFGPGTRLTVL.

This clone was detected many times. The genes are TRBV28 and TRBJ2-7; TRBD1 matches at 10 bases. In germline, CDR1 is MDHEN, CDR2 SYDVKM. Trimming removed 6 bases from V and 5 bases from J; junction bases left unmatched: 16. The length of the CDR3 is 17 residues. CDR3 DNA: TGTGCCAGCAGCCCACGATTCCAGGGGGACAGGGGCCACGAGCAGTACTTC. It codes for CASSPRFQGDRGHEQYF.

The CDR3 spells CASSIRGGRSPYEQYF. CDR3 DNA sequence: TGTGCCAGTAGTATAAGGGGCGGGAGATCCCCGTACGAGCAGTACTTC. The rearrangement links TRBV19 to TRBJ2-7, with 7 bases that match TRBD2. The V segment lost 2 bases and the J segment 4 bases; nucleotides outside the gene matches: 11. Germline lookup yields CDR1 LNHDA and CDR2 SQIVND (reference sequence). There are 16 residues in the CDR3.

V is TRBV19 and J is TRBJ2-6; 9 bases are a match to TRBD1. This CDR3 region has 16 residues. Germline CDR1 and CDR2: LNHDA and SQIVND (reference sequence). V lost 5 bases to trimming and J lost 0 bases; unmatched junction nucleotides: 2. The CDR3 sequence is CASSQTGGSGANVLTF. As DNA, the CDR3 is TGTGCCAGTAGTCAGACAGGGGGCTCTGGGGCCAACGTCCTGACTTTC.

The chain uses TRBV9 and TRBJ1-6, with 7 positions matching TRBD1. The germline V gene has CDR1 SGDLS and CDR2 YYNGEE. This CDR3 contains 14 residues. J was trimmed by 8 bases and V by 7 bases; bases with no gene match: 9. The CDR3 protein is CASGTGQSYSPLHF. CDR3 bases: TGTGCCAGCGGTACGGGACAGTCCTATTCACCCCTCCACTTT.

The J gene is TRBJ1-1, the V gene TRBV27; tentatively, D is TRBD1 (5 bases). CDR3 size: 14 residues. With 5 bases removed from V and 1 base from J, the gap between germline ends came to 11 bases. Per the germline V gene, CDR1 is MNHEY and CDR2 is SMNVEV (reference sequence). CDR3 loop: CASSLRARNTEAFF. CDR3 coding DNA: TGTGCCAGCAGTCTCAGGGCAAGGAACACTGAAGCTTTCTTT.

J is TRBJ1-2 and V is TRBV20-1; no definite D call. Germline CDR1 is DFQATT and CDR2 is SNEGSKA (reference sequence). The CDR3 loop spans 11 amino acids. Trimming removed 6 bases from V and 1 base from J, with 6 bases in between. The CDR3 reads CSAINNYGYTF. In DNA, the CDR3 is TGCAGTGCCATCAATAACTATGGCTACACCTTC.

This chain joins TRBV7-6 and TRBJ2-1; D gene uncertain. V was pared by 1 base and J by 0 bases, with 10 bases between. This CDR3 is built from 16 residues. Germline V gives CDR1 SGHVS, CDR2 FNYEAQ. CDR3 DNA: TGTGCCAGCAGCTTAGGCCAGTCCTTCTCCTACAATGAGCAGTTCTTC. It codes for CASSLGQSFSYNEQFF.

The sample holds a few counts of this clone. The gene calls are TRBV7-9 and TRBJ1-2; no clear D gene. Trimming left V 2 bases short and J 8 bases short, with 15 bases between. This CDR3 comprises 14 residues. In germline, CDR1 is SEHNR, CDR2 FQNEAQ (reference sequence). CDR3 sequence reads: CASSLNAPRSGYTF. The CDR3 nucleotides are TGTGCCAGCAGCTTAAATGCCCCGCGGAGCGGCTACACCTTC.